This T cell receptor (beta chain) was captured in a study of blood T cell repertoires in COVID-19. Study-wide context: PBMCs, B-cell-depleted T cells, or T cells were the source of the cDNA or gDNA that made up the material.

The germline gives CDR1 MNHEY, CDR2 SVGEGT. Trimming took 6 bases from V and 2 from J; bases not matched to a gene: 5. The CDR3 is 14 amino acids. Two consecutive negative NP/OP PCR tests, clearance, or resolved symptoms defined Cohort 3 recovery. How the authors handled the data: The authors estimated nucleated cell counts from reference gene primer amplification. The assay was immunoSEQ multiplex PCR, and TCRdb's table has in-frame clones only and misses some. V and J calls and clone size are those listed in that table; D and trimming were worked out from the DNA. The sample includes approximately 290,000 clones, 70% to 90% seen only once; the top ten take roughly 4%.

V gene TRBV6-2 or TRBV6-3 combines with J gene TRBJ1-2; 8 bases match TRBD1. Sequenced sample: PBMCs or T cells enriched from blood (not recorded which). The TCR originated in a woman younger than 45 who had recovered from COVID-19. The CDR3 loop is CASSFDRGNYGYTF. The CDR3 DNA follows: TGTGCCAGCAGCTTCGACAGGGGCAACTATGGCTACACCTTC.